The entry below gives a single TCR beta chain sequence along with its context. The antigen is unknown. This sample was taken from a study of shared clonotypes between healthy human individuals. General study results and limits: The authors expected sequencing depth to affect clonotype sharing among donors.

Approximately 28,000 T cell genomes (roughly 310 ng DNA) went into each PBMC replicate. Sequencing was performed on unsorted PBMC DNA using ten immunoSEQ deep assay plates. Data came from immunoSEQ multiplex PCR; TCRdb stores just in-frame clones and leaves some out. This sample has about half a million clones; 70% to 80% occur once, and the top ten carry around 13%. The study enrolled healthy HIV-negative adults without recent acute infections or vaccinations as donors. Trimming left V 3 bases short and J 8 bases short, with 14 bases between. The germline gives CDR1 SQVTM, CDR2 ANQGSEA. CDR3 length: 13 amino acids.

The clonotype originates from a woman aged 40 to 55 in good health. Some clones in this sample may be carry-over from other donors' samples. V is TRBV29-1 and J is TRBJ2-1; the D is unclear. Sequencing was carried out using PBMCs. In nucleotides, the CDR3 is TGCAGCGTTGACTCAACTGGCGGCGATGAGCAGTTCTTC. It codes for CSVDSTGGDEQFF.